This TCR beta chain was sequenced for a study of post-analysis software for immune sequencing data. Researchers reported that TCR beta cDNA libraries carried unique molecular identifiers. TCRdb re-derived calls from the PCR reads in MiXCR, one entry per CDR3 protein. This table holds 160,000 or so distinct CDR3 sequences, roughly 40% found once. The ends lost 11 bases at V and 7 bases at J; junction bases unmatched: 10. The CDR3 sequence is 14 residues long. This receptor was obtained from a girl aged 10-17 years with multiple sclerosis. The rearrangement uses TRBV12-3 or TRBV12-4 and TRBJ1-6; 8 bases match TRBD1. The material sequenced was blood, taken after autologous hematopoietic stem cell transplantation. The CDR3 here is CACNPGTGNSPLHF. The CDR3 nucleotides are TGTGCCTGCAACCCCGGGACAGGAAATTCACCCCTCCACTTT.